This is a list of T cell receptor beta chains from one sample in a study of PD-1 blockade in classical Hodgkin lymphoma. The table came from immunoSEQ multiplex PCR; TCRdb's copy has only in-frame clones and leaves some out. The repertoire has over 60,000 clones, roughly nine tenths of them found once; the top ten carry under 13%. The sequencing here drew on peripheral blood mononuclear cells (PBMCs), taken before the fourth cycle of nivolumab. The origin of the receptors is a human donor with classical Hodgkin lymphoma. Each CDR3 is given with its conserved first and last residue. Fields, in order: J gene, V gene, clone size, CDR3 protein. Clone size, where shown, is once, few, many, or a class for clones that have expanded.

J: TRBJ1-1
V: TRBV30
size: few
CDR3: CAWLLGQYTEAFF

J: TRBJ1-4
V: TRBV6-1
size: -
CDR3: CASTRATNEKLFF

J: TRBJ1-1
V: TRBV15
size: -
CDR3: CATSRVSGNTEAFF

J: TRBJ1-5
V: TRBV2
size: -
CDR3: CASSGLDRNNQPQHF

J: TRBJ2-2
V: TRBV5-1
size: -
CDR3: CASSLPQGLETGELFF

J: TRBJ1-2
V: TRBV25-1
size: -
CDR3: CASSHIRGQGLRYTF

J: TRBJ2-7
V: TRBV5-1
size: -
CDR3: CASRSTASTRQQYF

J: TRBJ2-1
V: TRBV7-8
size: -
CDR3: CASSAREGAYNEQFF

J: TRBJ1-1
V: TRBV7-9
size: few
CDR3: CASNWGQSTEAFF

J: TRBJ1-1
V: TRBV13
size: once
CDR3: CASSPQGRTEAFF

J: TRBJ2-3
V: TRBV6-5
size: -
CDR3: CASSYLGQWGPDTQYF

J: TRBJ2-6
V: TRBV5-6
size: -
CDR3: CASSSDGTPASGANVLTF

J: TRBJ2-3
V: TRBV7-2
size: -
CDR3: CASSLERGRGTDTQYF

J: TRBJ1-4
V: TRBV5-8
size: -
CDR3: CASSLLSGLRAEKLFF

J: TRBJ2-1
V: TRBV5-1
size: -
CDR3: CASSFTVGREDEQFF

J: TRBJ1-4
V: TRBV18
size: -
CDR3: CASSPGGDVTNEKLFF

J: TRBJ1-2
V: TRBV6-5
size: large
CDR3: CASSFIPGTAFYGYTF

J: TRBJ2-7
V: TRBV6-5
size: -
CDR3: CASTYSGTGNEQYF

J: TRBJ1-1
V: TRBV6-5
size: -
CDR3: CASSGLVGGSTEAFF

J: TRBJ2-2
V: TRBV10-1
size: -
CDR3: CASSESILAGVNTGELFF

J: TRBJ2-3
V: TRBV7-6
size: -
CDR3: CASSQDRITDTQYF

J: TRBJ2-7
V: TRBV5-5
size: -
CDR3: CASSLWGRAYEQYF

J: TRBJ1-5
V: TRBV9
size: -
CDR3: CASSVNEGWNQPQHF